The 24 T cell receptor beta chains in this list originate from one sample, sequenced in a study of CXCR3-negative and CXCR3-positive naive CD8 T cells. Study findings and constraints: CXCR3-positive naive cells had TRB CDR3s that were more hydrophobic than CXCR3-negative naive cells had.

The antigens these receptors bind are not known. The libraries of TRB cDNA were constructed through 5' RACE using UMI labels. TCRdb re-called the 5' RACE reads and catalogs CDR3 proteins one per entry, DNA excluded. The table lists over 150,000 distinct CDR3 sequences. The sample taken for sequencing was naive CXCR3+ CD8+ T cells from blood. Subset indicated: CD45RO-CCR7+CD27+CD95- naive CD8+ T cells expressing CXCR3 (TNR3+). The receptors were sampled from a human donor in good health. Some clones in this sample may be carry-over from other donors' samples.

CDR3 protein: CASSIGGHKQFF. V usage is TRBV19 and J usage is TRBJ2-1; TCRdb's D call, TRBD1, is unchecked because there is no DNA. Germline-derived CDR1 and CDR2 are LNHDA and SQIVND (reference sequence). CDR3 length equals 12 residues.

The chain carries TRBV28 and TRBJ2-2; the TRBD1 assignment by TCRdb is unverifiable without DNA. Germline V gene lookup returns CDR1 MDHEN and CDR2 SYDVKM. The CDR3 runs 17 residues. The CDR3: CASSPRTGGLNTGELFF.

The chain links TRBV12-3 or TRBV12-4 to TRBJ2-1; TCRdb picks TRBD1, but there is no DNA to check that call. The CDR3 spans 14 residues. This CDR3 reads CASSLSLQGTGQFF.

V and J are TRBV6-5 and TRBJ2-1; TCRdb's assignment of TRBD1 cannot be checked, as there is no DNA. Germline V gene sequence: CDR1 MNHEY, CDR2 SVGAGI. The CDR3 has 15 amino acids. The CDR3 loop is CASSYGTGFYNEQFF.

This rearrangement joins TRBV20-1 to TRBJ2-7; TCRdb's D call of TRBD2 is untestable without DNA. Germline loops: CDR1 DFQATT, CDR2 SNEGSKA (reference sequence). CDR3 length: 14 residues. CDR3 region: CSASQTTLLREQYF.

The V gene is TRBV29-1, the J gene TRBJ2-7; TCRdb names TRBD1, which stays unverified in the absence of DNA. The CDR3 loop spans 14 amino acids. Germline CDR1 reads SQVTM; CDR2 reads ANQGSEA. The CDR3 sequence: CSVPGQGFPYEQYF.

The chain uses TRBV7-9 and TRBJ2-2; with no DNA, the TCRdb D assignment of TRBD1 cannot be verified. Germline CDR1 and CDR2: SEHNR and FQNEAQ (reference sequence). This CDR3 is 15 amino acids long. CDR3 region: CASSYTGEITGELFF.

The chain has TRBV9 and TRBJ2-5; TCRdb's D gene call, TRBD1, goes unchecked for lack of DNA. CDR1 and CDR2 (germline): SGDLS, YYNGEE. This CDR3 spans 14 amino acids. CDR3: CASSAGTDQETQYF. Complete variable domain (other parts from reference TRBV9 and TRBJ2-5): DSGVTQTPKHLITATGQRVTLRCSPRSGDLSVYWYQQSLDQGLQFLIQYYNGEERAKGNILERFSAQQFPDLHSELNLSSLELGDSALYFCASSAGTDQETQYFGPGTRLLVL.

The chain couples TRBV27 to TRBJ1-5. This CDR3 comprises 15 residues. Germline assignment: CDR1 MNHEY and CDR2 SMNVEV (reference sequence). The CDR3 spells CASSLSGGPHQPQHF.

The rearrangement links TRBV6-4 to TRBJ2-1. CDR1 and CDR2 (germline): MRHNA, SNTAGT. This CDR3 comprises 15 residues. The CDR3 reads CASSDTRSSYNEQFF.

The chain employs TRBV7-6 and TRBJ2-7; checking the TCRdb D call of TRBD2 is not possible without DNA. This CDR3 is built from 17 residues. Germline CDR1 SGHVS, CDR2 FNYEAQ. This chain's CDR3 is CASSLGALRGRIDEQYF.

CDR3 sequence: CASRLVHLQYF. The chain uses TRBV12-2 and TRBJ2-7. TRBV12-2 is a pseudogene locus. This CDR3 contains 11 residues.

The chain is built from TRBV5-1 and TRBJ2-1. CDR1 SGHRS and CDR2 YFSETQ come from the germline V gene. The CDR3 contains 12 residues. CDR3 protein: CASSSGSLEQFF. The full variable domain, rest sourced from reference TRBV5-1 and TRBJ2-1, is KAGVTQTPRYLIKTRGQQVTLSCSPISGHRSVSWYQQTPGQGLQFLFEYFSETQRNKGNFPGRFSGRQFSNSRSEMNVSTLELGDSALYLCASSSGSLEQFFGPGTRLTVL.

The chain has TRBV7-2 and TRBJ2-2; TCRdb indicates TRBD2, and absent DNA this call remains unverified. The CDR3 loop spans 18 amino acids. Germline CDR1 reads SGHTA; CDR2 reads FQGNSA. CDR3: CASSTQGLAGGPPREMFF. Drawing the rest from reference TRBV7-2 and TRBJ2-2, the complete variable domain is GAGVSQSPSNKVTEKGKDVELRCDPISGHTALYWYRQSLGQGLEFLIYFQGNSAPDKSGLPSDRFSAERTGGSVSTLTIQRTQQEDSAVYLCASSTQGLAGGPPREMFFGEGSRLTVL.

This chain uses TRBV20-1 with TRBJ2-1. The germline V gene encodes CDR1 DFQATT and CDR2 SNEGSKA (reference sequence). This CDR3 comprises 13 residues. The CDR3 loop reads CSASGRPYNEQFF.

The CDR3 loop reads CASKPGQGHEQYF. This sequence joins TRBV12-3 or TRBV12-4 and TRBJ2-7; there is no DNA to check the TCRdb D call of TRBD1. The CDR3 is made up of 13 amino acids.

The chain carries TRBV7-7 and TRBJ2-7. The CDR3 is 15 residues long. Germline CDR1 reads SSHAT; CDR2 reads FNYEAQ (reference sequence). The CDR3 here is CASSLAPGKAYEQYF.

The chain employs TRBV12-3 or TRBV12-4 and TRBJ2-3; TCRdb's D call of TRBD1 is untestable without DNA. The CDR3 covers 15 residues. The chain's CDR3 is CASSSRGPPTDTQYF.

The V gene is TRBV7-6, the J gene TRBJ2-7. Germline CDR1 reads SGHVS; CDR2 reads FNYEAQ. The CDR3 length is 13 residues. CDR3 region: CASSLGEATEQYF.

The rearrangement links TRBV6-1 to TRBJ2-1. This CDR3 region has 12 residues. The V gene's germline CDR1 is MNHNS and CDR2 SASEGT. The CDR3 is CASSELGNEQFF.

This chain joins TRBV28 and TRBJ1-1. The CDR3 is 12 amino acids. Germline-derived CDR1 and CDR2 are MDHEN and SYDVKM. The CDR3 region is CASSLIRVQAFF.

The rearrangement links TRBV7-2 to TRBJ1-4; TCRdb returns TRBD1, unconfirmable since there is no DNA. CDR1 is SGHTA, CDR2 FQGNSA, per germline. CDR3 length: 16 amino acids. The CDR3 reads CASSLSHRRGNEKLFF.

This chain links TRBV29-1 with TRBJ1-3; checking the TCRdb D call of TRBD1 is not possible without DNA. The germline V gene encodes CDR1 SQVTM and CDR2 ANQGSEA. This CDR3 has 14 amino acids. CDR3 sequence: CSVGGGHLGNTIYF.

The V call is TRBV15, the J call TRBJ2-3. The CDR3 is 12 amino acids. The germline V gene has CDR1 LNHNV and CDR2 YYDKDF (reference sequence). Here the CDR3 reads CANSRDRDTQYF.